This paragraph covers one T cell receptor beta chain sequence. Based on its abundance in the sample, this clonotype is medium-sized (0.01 to 0.1%). This receptor's antigen is unknown. Sequence at one end of the junction differs from germline and may be a read error. The germline V gene encodes CDR1 MGHRA and CDR2 YSYEKL. The CDR3 numbers 14 residues from cysteine through phenylalanine. Only the CDR3 DNA is retained, 42 bases long and in frame from the first base. The TCR beta CDR3 region was amplified with a multiplex PCR system whose first round of around 11 cycles used 32 V-gene forward primers and 13 J-gene reverse primers. A QIAGEN Multiplex PCR Kit was used for first-round PCR, and the primer sequences were filed in Chinese patent CN105087789A. In a second PCR round, Illumina universal primers were added with the Phusion High-Fidelity PCR Kit. Paired-end sequencing of TCR libraries was carried out on the Illumina HiSeq X Ten platform at a read length of 151 bp. In the paper's pipeline: Cutadapt was used to discard reads without multiplex PCR primers, PEAR merged the read pairs, and MiXCR with default settings called the CDR3 regions. Shannon entropy measured repertoire diversity, while clonality was calculated as one minus the Shannon entropy divided by the ln of the count of productive unique sequences. Clonotypes at a frequency of at least 0.5% were defined as dominant or high-frequency T-cell clones. The public reads were reanalyzed by TCRdb: fastp trimming at Q25, MiXCR alignment, in-frame beta chains only. Entries that share a CDR3 protein sequence are merged under the most common genes and DNA. The V and J calls here are based on TCRdb, not the publication. The sample contains more than 10,000 distinct CDR3 sequences, under 30% of them found a single time. The top ten constitute 13% of the sample.

The TCR template was genomic DNA extracted from bulk tumor tissue, and 600 ng of gDNA was amplified for each sample. During surgery, multiple biopsies were taken from each primary tumor and placed as far apart as possible within the tumor mass. Patients in the study cohort, which was described as untreated, were newly diagnosed NSCLC cases going through curative surgery. The donor group was made up of 15 newly diagnosed non-small cell lung cancer patients undergoing surgery with curative intent. Resected tumor masses were reviewed by two independent pathologists. Sequencing was performed only on DNA and RNA samples of high quality. The data were taken from a study of immune heterogeneity within non-small cell lung tumors (dated by TCRdb to 2016 to 2018). Looking at the study overall: By histology, several squamous cell carcinomas, about 10 non-squamous carcinomas and 1 tumor not otherwise specified were included. Binding of neoantigens to the HLA alleles of each patient was predicted with netMHCpan-3.0 for mutant peptides of 8 to 11 amino acids. TCR repertoire analysis included more than 55 tumor loci from 15 or so patients, whereas transcriptome data included only about 48 loci from 12 patients. To look at intratumoral immune heterogeneity, the study ran whole-exome sequencing, RNA-seq and TCR beta repertoire sequencing on several spatially distinct regions taken from every NSCLC tumor. General study outcomes and caveats: Identical dominant CDR3B clonotypes recurred across loci within a patient, yet different tumor locations also harbored unique high-frequency clones. High-frequency TCR beta clonotypes were found to be largely distinct between individual patients. Local tumor mutational burden and local T-cell repertoire clonality had a statistically significant but moderate positive correlation (R around 0.36).

The receptor's source is a man in his forties or fifties with non-small cell lung cancer. Recombination joined TRBV4-1 with TRBJ2-7, and TRBD1 may be the D gene, going by 5 matching bases. The sequencing input was lung tumor tissue. CDR3 sequence: CASSAGFTSDKRHF. The DNA reads TGCGCCAGCAGCGCTGGGTTCACTTCGGACAAGAGACACTTC.